This entry is about one TCR beta chain. The germline gives CDR1 SGHAT, CDR2 FQNNGV. V was pared by 3 bases and J by 5 bases, with 9 bases of the junction left unmatched. The CDR3 is 16 residues long. This entry belongs to a study of control samples from healthy donors and cancer patients. Clones were read by immunoSEQ multiplex PCR, and TCRdb kept only the in-frame ones, dropping some. The profile covers 100,000 or so clones, with approximately 93% appearing a single time and 0.85% to 1% taken by the ten largest. The receptor comes from a woman in her twenties or thirties in good health. The chain joins TRBV11-2 to TRBJ2-3; 9 bases fit TRBD2. The sequencing sample was made of blood. CDR3 amino acids: CASSFGSGSNRDTQYF. The CDR3 coding sequence is TGTGCCAGCAGCTTCGGTAGCGGGAGCAACAGAGATACGCAGTATTTT. The full variable domain, rest sourced from reference TRBV11-2 and TRBJ2-3, is EAGVAQSPRYKIIEKRQSVAFWCNPISGHATLYWYQQILGQGPKLLIQFQNNGVVDDSQLPKDRFSAERLKGVDSTLKIQPAKLEDSAVYLCASSFGSGSNRDTQYFGPGTRLTVL.